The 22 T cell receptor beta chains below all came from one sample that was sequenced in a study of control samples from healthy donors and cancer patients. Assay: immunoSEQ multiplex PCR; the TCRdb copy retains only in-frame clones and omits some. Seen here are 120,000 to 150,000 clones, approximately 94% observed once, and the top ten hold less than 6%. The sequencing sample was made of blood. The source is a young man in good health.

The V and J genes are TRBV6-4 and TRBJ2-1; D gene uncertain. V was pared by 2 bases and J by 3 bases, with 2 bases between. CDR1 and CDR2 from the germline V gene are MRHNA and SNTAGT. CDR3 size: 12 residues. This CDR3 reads CASSDNYNEQFF. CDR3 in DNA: TGTGCCAGCAGTGACAACTACAATGAGCAGTTCTTC.

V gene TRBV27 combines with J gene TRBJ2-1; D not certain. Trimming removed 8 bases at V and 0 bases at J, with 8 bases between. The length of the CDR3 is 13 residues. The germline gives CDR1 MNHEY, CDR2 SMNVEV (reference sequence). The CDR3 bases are TGTGCCAGCTGCCGATTCTCCTACAATGAGCAGTTCTTC. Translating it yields CASCRFSYNEQFF.

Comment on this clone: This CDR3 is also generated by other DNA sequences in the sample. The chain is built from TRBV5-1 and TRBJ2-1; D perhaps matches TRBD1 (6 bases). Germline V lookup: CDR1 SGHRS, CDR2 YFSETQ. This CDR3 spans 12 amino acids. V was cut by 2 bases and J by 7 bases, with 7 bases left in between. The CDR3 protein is CASSLTGNEQFF. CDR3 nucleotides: TGCGCCAGCAGCTTAACAGGGAATGAGCAGTTCTTC.

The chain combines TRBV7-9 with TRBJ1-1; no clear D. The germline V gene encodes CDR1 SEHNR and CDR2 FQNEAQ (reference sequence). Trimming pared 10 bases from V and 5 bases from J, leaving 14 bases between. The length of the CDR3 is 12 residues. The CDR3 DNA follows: TGTGCCACCACCCGTAGGACGACTGAAGCTTTCTTT. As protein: CATTRRTTEAFF.

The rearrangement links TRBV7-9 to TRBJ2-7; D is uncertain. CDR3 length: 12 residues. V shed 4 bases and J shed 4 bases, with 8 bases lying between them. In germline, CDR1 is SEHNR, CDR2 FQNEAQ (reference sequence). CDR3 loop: CASSSRLYEQYF. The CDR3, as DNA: TGTGCCAGCAGCTCCCGTTTGTACGAGCAGTACTTC.

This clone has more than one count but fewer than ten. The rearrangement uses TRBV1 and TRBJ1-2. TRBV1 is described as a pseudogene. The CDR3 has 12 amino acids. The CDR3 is CTTKAGYYGYTF. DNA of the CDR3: TGCACCACTAAAGCGGGGTACTATGGCTACACCTTC.

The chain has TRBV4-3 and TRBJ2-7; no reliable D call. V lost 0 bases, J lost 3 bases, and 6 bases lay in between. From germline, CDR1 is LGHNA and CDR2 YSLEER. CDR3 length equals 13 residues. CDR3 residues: CASSQDMNYEQYF. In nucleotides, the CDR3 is TGCGCCAGCAGCCAAGATATGAACTACGAGCAGTACTTC.

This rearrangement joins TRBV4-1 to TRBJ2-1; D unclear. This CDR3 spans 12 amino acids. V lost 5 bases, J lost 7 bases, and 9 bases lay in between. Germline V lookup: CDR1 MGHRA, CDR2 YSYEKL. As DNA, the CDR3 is TGCGCCAGCAGCGACCTCGCGAATGAGCAGTTCTTC. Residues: CASSDLANEQFF.

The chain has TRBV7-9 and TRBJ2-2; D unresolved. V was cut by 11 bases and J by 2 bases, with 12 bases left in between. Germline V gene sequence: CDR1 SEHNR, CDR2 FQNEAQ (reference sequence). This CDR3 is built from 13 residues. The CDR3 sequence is CAGDSSNTGELFF. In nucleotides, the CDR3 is TGTGCCGGCGATAGCTCTAACACCGGGGAGCTGTTTTTT.

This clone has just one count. In DNA form, the CDR3 reads TGTGCCAGCAGTCGGACTAGCGGGGCCTACGAGCAGTACTTC. Its protein product is CASSRTSGAYEQYF. V usage is TRBV6-5 and J usage is TRBJ2-7, with 12 bases fitting TRBD2. This CDR3 comprises 14 residues. Per germline, CDR1 MNHEY and CDR2 SVGAGI. J gave up 2 bases and V 5 bases, and 1 base lay outside the gene matches.

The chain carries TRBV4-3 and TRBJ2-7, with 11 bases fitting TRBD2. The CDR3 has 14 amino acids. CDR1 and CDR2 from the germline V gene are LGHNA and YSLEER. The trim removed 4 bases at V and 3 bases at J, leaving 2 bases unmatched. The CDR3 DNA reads TGCGCCAGCAGCCCCGGGACTAGCGGCTACGAGCAGTACTTC. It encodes CASSPGTSGYEQYF.

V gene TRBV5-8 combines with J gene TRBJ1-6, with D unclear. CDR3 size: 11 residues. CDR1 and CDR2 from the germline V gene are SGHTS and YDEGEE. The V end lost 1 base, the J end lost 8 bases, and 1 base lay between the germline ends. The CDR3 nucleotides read TGTGCCAGCAGCTTGTATTCACCCCTCCACTTT. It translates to CASSLYSPLHF.

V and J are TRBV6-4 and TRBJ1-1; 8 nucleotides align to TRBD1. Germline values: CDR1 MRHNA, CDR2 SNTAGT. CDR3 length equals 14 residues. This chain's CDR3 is CVYSPKQGDTEAFF. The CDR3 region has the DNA TGTGTTTATTCACCCAAACAGGGGGACACTGAAGCTTTCTTT.

In DNA form, the CDR3 reads TGTGCCAGCAGTGAATCCCTTTTTGGGCAGTTCTTC. This encodes CASSESLFGQFF. J is TRBJ2-1 and V is TRBV25-1; D remains unclear. Deletions cut 1 base from V and 12 bases from J, with 10 bases between. This CDR3 is built from 12 residues. CDR1 and CDR2 from the germline V gene are MGHDK and SYGVNS.

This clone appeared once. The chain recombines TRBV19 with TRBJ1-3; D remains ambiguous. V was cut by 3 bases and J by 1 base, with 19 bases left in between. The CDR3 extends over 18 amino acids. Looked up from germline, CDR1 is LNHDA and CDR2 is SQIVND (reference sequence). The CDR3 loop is CASSISGSSLRSGNTIYF. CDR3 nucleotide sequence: TGTGCCAGTAGTATTTCCGGCAGCTCGTTGAGATCTGGAAACACCATATATTTT.

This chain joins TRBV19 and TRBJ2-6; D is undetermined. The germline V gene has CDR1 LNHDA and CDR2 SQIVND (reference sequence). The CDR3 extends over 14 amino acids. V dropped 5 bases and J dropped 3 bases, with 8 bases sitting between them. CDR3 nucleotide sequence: TGTGCCAGTAGTGGGGTTGGTGGGGCCAACGTCCTGACTTTC. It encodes CASSGVGGANVLTF.

CDR3 sequence: CASSPGTSLKEQYF. CDR3 sequence (DNA): TGTGCCAGCAGTCCCGGGACCAGTCTTAAAGAGCAGTACTTC. V and J are TRBV27 and TRBJ2-7; D may match TRBD1 or TRBD2 (5 bases each). CDR1 and CDR2 from the germline V gene are MNHEY and SMNVEV (reference sequence). This CDR3 comprises 14 residues. V dropped 5 bases and J dropped 7 bases, with 18 bases sitting between them.

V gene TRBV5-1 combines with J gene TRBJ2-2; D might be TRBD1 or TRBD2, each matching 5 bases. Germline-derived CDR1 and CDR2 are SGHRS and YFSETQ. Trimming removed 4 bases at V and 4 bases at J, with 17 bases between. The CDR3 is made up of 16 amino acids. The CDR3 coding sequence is TGCGCCAGCAGCCCGGGACCGCGCAGTGGCACCGGGGAGCTGTTTTTT. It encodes CASSPGPRSGTGELFF.

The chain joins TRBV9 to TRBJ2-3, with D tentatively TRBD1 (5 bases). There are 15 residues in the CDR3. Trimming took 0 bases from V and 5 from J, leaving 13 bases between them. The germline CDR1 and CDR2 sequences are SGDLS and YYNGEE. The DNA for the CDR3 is TGTGCCAGCAGCGTAGCAGACAGTCTCCGAGATACGCAGTATTTT. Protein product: CASSVADSLRDTQYF.

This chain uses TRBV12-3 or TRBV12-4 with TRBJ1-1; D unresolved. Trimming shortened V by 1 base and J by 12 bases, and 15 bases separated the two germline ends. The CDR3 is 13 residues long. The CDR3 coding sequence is TGTGCCAGCAGTTTAGGATCTAGGGCAGTTTCTTTCTTT. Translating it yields CASSLGSRAVSFF.

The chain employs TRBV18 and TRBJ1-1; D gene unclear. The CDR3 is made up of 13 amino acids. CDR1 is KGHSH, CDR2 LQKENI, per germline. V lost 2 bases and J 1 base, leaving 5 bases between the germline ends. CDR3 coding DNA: TGTGCCAGCTCACCAAACACGAACACTGAAGCTTTCTTT. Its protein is CASSPNTNTEAFF. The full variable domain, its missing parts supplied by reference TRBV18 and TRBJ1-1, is NAGVMQNPRHLVRRRGQEARLRCSPMKGHSHVYWYRQLPEEGLKFMVYLQKENIIDESGMPKERFSAEFPKEGPSILRIQQVVRGDSAAYFCASSPNTNTEAFFGQGTRLTVV.

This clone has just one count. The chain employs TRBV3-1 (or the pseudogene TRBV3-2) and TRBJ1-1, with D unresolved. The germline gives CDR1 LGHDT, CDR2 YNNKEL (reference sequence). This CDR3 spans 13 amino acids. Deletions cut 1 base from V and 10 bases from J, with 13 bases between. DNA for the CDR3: TGTGCCAGCAGCCAAGTTGTTCTCGGGATAGCTTTCTTT. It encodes CASSQVVLGIAFF.